This is a list of T cell receptor beta chains from one sample in a study of T cell responses to AZD1222 COVID-19 vaccine. Measured with immunoSEQ multiplex PCR; TCRdb has only the in-frame clones, and not every one. The sample lists roughly 150,000 clones; more than 85% were seen once. The specimen comprised peripheral blood, sampled after recovery from COVID-19. These receptors were collected from an adult who had recovered from COVID-19. Each CDR3 is given without its conserved first and last residue. A D gene is named only where the DNA matches it firmly.

. TRBV10-3 AISESWDPEAF
TRBD2 TRBV6-5 ASTLASPQETQY
TRBD2 TRBV11-2 ASSWGVAGGLDNEQF
. TRBV6-5 ASRKQGSREAF
TRBD1 TRBV9 ASGPGTANTEAF
TRBD2 TRBV7-3 ASSAGEGYEQF
. TRBV9 ASTNVA
. TRBV2 ASREIVIASDTQY
. TRBV5-1 ASSWQGAGNTEAF
. TRBV7-2 ASSWDGQNIQY
. TRBV20-1 SASGIYEQY
TRBD2 TRBV10-3 AISPQRGGVADTQY
. TRBV6-5 ASSYSTATYEQY
. TRBV6-2/TRBV6-3 ASSYLAGNMKDYGYT
. TRBV5-4 ASSSYGSSYEQY
. TRBV5-1 ASSSGGAETQY
. TRBV28 ASSSTNQPQH
. TRBV6-4 ASSDGPAREQF
. TRBV6-2/TRBV6-3 ASSYSLKVYEQY
. TRBV10-3 AIRGTTPNTEAF
TRBD2 TRBV5-1 ASSVGLAGDFRAYNEQF
TRBD1 TRBV24-1 ATSQPGQGAAGELF
. TRBV12-2 ASRPQRGLAGGILFSYEQY
TRBD2 TRBV7-2 ASSILAGGETQY
. TRBV5-6 ASSFGVLGNTEAF
. TRBV14 ASSQDVSRFQY
. TRBV2 ASSGRGIDTQY